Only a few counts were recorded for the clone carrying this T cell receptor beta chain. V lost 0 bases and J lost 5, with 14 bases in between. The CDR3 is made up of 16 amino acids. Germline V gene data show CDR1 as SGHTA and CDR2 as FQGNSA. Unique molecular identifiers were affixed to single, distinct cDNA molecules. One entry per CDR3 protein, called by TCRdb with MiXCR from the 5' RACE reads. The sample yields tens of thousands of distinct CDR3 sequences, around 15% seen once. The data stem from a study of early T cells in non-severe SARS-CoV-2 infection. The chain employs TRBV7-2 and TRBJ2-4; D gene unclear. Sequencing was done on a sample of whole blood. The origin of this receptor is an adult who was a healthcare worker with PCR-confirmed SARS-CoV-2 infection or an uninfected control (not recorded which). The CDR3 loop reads CASSLAFVPAQNIQYF. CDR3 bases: TGTGCCAGCAGCTTAGCGTTCGTGCCGGCCCAAAACATTCAGTACTTC.